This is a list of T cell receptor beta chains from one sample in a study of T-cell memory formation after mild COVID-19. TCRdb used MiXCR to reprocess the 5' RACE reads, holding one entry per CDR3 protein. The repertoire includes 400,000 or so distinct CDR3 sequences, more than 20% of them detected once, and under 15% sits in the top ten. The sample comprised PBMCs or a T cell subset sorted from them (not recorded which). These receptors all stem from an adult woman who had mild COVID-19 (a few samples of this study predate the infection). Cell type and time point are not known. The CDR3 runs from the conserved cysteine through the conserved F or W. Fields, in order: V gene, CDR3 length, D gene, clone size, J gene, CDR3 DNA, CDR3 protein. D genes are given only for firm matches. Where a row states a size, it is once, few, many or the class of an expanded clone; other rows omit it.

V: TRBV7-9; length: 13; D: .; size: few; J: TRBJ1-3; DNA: TGTGCCAACCAGTTTTCTTATGGAAACACCATATATTTT; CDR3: CANQFSYGNTIYF
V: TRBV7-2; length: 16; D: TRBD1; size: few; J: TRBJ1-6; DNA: TGTGCCAGCAGCTTTGATCTTACAGGGGGTAATTCACCCCTCCACTTT; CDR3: CASSFDLTGGNSPLHF
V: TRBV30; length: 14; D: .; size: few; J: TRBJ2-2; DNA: TGTGCCTGGACCCGAACCCGAAGAACCGGGGAGCTGTTTTTT; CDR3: CAWTRTRRTGELFF
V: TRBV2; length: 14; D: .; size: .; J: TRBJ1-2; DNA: TGTGCCAGCAGCGAGAAAAGGGGGACTCGAGGCTACACCTTC; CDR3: CASSEKRGTRGYTF
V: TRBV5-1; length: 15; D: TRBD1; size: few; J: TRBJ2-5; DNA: TGCGCCAGCAGCTTGTGGCAGGGGGCCGAGGAGACCCAGTACTTC; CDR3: CASSLWQGAEETQYF
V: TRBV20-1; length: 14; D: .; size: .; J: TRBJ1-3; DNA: TGCAGTGCTAGAGCAGCAGCCTCTGGAAACACCATATATTTT; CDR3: CSARAAASGNTIYF
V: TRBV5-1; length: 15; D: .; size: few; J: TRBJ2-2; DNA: TGCGCCAGCAGCATCAGGGAGGCGAACACCGGGGAGCTGTTTTTT; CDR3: CASSIREANTGELFF
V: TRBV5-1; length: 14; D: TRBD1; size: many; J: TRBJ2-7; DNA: TGCGCCAGCAGCCTCGGACAGGGGAGGTACGAGCAGTACTTC; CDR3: CASSLGQGRYEQYF
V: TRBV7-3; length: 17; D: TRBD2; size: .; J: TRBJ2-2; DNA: TGTGCCAGCAGCTCCTACTCGGGGGGGCGCTACACCGGGGAGCTGTTTTTT; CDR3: CASSSYSGGRYTGELFF
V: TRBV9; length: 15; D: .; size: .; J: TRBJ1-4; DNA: TGTGCCAGCAGCGTAGGGGGGTTGGGGCAGGAAAAACTGTTTTTT; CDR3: CASSVGGLGQEKLFF
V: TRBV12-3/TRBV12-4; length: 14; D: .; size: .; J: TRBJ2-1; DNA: TGTGCCAGCAGGGCCCCGGGAGAGAAAAATGAGCAGTTCTTC; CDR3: CASRAPGEKNEQFF
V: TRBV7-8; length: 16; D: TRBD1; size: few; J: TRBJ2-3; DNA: TGTGCCAGCAGCCCCAGAATACGGGACAGGTCGGATACGCAGTATTTT; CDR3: CASSPRIRDRSDTQYF
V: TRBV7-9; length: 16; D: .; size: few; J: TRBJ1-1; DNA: TGTGCCAGCAGCTTAATTGGGGGCCAACTGAACACTGAAGCTTTCTTT; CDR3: CASSLIGGQLNTEAFF
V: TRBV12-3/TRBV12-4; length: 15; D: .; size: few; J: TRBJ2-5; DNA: TGTGCCAGCAGTTTGGTGGGGACCAAAGTAGAGACCCAGTACTTC; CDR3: CASSLVGTKVETQYF
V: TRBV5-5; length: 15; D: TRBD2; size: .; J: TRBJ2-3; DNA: TGTGCCAGCGGCCTAACGGGGGGGCCGACAGATACGCAGTATTTT; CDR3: CASGLTGGPTDTQYF
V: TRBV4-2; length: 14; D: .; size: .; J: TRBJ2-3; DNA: TGTGCCAGCAGCCAAGGTAGCCTGAAAGATACGCAGTATTTT; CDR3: CASSQGSLKDTQYF
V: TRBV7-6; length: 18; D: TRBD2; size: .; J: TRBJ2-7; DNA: TGTGCCAGCAGCTCCGGACTAGCGGGGGTCCCCAGCTCCTACGAGCAGTACTTC; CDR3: CASSSGLAGVPSSYEQYF
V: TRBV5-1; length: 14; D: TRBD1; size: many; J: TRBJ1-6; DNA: TGCGCCAGCAGCTCGGGACAGGGGAACTCACCCCTCCACTTT; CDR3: CASSSGQGNSPLHF
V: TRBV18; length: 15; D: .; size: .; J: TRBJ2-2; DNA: TGTGCCAGCTCACCACGGGCCCGGTTGGTCGGGGAGCTGTTTTTT; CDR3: CASSPRARLVGELFF
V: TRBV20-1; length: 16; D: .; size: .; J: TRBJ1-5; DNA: TGCAGTGCTAGCGTGACGGGGGGGCCGAGCAATCAGCCCCAGCATTTT; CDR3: CSASVTGGPSNQPQHF
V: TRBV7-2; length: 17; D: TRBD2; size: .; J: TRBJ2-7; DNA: TGTGCCAGCAGCTCCCCGGTTAGCGGGGCCGGGCGGGGCGAGCAGTACTTC; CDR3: CASSSPVSGAGRGEQYF
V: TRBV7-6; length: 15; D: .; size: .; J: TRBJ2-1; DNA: TGTGCCAGCAGCTCCCAGGGGCTCTCCTACAATGAGCAGTTCTTC; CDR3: CASSSQGLSYNEQFF
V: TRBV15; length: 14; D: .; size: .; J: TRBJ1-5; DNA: TGTGCCACCAGCAGAACCCCCCTAGCTCAGCCCCAGCATTTT; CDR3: CATSRTPLAQPQHF
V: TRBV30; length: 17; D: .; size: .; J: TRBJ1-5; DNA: TGTGCCTGGAGTACCGGGAGCGGGGGGGCTATCGCTCAGCCCCAGCATTTT; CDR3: CAWSTGSGGAIAQPQHF
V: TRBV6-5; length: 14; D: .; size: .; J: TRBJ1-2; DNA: TGTGCCAGCAGTTACTCATCAGGGTACTATGGCTACACCTTC; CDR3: CASSYSSGYYGYTF
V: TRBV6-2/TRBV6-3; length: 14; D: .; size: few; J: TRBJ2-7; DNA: TGTGCCAGCAGTCCAGGGGCACTGAACTACGAGCAGTACTTC; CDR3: CASSPGALNYEQYF
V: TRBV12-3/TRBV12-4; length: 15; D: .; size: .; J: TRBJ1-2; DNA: TGTGCCAGCACCCTTGACAGGACAGCGGTCTATGGCTACACCTTC; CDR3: CASTLDRTAVYGYTF
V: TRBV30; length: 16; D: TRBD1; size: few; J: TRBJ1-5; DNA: TGTGCCTGGAGTGTCCTGACAGGGGACTTCAATCAGCCCCAGCATTTT; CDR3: CAWSVLTGDFNQPQHF
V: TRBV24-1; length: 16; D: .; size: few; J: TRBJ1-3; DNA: TGTGCCCATAAGAACCGGGTGATCGTTACTGGAAACACCATATATTTT; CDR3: CAHKNRVIVTGNTIYF
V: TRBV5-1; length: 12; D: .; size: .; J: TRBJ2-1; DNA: TGCGCCAGCAGCTTGGGGACCCATGAGCAGTTCTTC; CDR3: CASSLGTHEQFF
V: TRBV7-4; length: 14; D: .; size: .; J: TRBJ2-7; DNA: TGTGCCAGCAGCCAAGGGATTCTAGAAGACGAGCAGTACTTC; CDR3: CASSQGILEDEQYF
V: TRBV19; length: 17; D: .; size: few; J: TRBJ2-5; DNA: TGTGCCAGTAGTATAGTCGGGCGGAGCATCCGGGTGGAGACCCAGTACTTC; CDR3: CASSIVGRSIRVETQYF
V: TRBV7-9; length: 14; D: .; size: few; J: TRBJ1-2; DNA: TGTGCCAGCAGCTTTACGAGCGAATGGCATGGCTACACCTTC; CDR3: CASSFTSEWHGYTF
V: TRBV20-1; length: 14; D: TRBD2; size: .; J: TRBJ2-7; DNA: TGCAGTGCTAGAGCCCGGACTAGCGGCTACGAGCAGTACTTC; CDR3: CSARARTSGYEQYF
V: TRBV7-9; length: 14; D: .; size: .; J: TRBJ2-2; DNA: TGTGCCAGCAGCGTAGCGGTAGGCACCGGGGAGCTGTTTTTT; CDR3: CASSVAVGTGELFF
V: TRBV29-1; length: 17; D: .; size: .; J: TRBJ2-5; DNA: TGCAGCGTTACGATGCGCGGGGCGACGGGGGAGAGGGAGACCCAGTACTTC; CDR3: CSVTMRGATGERETQYF
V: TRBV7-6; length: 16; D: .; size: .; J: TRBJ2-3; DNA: TGTGCCAGCAGCCCCCGGTCCGGGTGGAGCACAGATACGCAGTATTTT; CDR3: CASSPRSGWSTDTQYF
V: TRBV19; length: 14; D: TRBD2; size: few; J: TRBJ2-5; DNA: TGTGCCAGTAGTCCGGGGACTAGCGGAGAGACCCAGTACTTC; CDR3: CASSPGTSGETQYF
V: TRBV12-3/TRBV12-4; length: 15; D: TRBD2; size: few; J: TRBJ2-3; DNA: TGTGCCAGCAGTCAACTAGCGGGAGATGCAGATACGCAGTATTTT; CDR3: CASSQLAGDADTQYF
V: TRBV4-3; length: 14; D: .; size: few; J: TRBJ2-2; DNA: TGCGCCAGCAGCCAAGGGGCGAACACCGGGGAGCTGTTTTTT; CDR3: CASSQGANTGELFF
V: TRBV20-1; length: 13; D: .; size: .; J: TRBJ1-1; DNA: TGCAGTGCTCCGACAAGGGGGGGCACTGAAGCTTTCTTT; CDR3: CSAPTRGGTEAFF
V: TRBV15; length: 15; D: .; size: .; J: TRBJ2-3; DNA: TGTGCCACCAGCATAGATCTGGGGGCTAAAGATACGCAGTATTTT; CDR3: CATSIDLGAKDTQYF
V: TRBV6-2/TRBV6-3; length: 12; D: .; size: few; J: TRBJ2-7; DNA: TGTGCCAGCAGGAATTACTCCTACGAGCAGTACTTC; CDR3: CASRNYSYEQYF
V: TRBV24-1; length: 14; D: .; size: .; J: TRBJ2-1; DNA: TGTGCCACCAGTGATTTCGACAGGCGGAATGAGCAGTTCTTC; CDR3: CATSDFDRRNEQFF
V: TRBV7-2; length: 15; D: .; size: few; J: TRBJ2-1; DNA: TGTGCCAGCAGCCCGGACTTCAGCTCCTACAATGAGCAGTTCTTC; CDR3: CASSPDFSSYNEQFF
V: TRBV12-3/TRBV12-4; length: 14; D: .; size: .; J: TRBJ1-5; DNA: TGTGCCAGCAGTTTTATGTCAGGGAATCAGCCCCAGCATTTT; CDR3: CASSFMSGNQPQHF
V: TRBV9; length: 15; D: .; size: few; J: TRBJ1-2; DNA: TGTGCCAGCAGCGTAGGGCCCGGGGGGAACTATGGCTACACCTTC; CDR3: CASSVGPGGNYGYTF
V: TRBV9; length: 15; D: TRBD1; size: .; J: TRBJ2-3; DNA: TGTGCCAGCAGCGCGGGACAGGCACCCACAGATACGCAGTATTTT; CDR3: CASSAGQAPTDTQYF
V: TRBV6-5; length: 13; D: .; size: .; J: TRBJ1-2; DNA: TGTGCCAGCAGTTACTCGAGTACGCATGGCTACACCTTC; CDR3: CASSYSSTHGYTF
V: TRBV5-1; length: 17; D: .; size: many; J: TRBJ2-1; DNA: TGCGCCAGCAGCTTGGAAGGGTCGGGGAGCTCCTACAATGAGCAGTTCTTC; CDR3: CASSLEGSGSSYNEQFF
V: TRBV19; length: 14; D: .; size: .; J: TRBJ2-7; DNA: TGTGCCAGTAGTTCCCGGGGAATCTCCTACGAGCAGTACTTC; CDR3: CASSSRGISYEQYF
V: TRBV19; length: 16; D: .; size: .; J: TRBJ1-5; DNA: TGTGCCAGTAGTTCCGGGAAATTTAATAGCAATCAGCCCCAGCATTTT; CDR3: CASSSGKFNSNQPQHF
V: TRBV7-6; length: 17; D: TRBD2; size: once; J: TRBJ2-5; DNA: TGTGCCAGCAGCACGGGACTAGCGGGGGGGCCATCGGAGACCCAGTACTTC; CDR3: CASSTGLAGGPSETQYF